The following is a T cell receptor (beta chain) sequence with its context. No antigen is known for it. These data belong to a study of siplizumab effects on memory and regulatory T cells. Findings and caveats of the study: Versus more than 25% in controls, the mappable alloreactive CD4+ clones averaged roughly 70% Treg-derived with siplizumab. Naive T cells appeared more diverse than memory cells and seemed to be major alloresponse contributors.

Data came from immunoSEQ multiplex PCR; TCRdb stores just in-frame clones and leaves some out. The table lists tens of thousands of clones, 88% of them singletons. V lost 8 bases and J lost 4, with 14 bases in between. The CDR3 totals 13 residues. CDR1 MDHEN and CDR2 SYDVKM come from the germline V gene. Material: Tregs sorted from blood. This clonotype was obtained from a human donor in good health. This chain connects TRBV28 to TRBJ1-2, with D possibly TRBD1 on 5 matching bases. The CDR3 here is CASGLGVAYGYTF. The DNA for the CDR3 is TGTGCCAGCGGACTAGGGGTGGCCTATGGCTACACCTTC.